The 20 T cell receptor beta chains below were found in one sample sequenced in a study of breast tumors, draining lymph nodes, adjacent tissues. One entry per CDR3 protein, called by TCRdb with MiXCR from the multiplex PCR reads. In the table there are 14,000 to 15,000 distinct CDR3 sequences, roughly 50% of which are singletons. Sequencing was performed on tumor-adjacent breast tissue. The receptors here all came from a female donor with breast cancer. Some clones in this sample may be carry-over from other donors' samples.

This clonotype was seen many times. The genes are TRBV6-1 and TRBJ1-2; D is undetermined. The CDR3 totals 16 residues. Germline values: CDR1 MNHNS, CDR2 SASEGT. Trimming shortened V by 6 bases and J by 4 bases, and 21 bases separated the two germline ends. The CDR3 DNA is TGTGCCAGCAGAGCCCAATCGTTTGTGGATGCCTATGGCTACACCTTC. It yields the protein CASRAQSFVDAYGYTF.

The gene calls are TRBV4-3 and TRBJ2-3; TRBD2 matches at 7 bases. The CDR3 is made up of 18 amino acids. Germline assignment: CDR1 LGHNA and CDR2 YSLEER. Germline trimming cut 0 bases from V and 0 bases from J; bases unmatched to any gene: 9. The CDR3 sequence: CASSQEINLAASTDTQYF. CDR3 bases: TGCGCCAGCAGCCAAGAAATAAACCTAGCGGCTAGCACAGATACGCAGTATTTT.

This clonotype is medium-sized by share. The CDR3 reads CASRRGDEETQYF. The CDR3 nucleotides are TGTGCCTCACGACGGGGGGACGAAGAGACCCAGTACTTC. The chain combines TRBV7-9 with TRBJ2-5; the match to TRBD2 covers 7 bases. Germline CDR1 reads SEHNR; CDR2 reads FQNEAQ (reference sequence). V lost 11 bases to trimming and J lost 3 bases; unmatched junction nucleotides: 9. The CDR3 totals 13 residues.

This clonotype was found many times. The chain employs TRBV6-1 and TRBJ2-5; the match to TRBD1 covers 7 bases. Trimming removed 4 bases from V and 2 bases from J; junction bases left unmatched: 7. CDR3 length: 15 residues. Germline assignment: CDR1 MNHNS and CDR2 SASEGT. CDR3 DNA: TGTGCCAGCAGTGTGAAGACAGGGTTACAAGAGACCCAGTACTTC. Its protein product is CASSVKTGLQETQYF.

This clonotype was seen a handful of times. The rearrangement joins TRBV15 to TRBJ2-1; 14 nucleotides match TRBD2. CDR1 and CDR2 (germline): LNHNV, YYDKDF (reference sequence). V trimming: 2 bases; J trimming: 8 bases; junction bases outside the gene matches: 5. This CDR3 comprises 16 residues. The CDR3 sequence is CATSRMGTSGGHEQFF. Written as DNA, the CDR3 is TGTGCCACCAGCAGAATGGGGACTAGCGGGGGTCATGAGCAGTTCTTC. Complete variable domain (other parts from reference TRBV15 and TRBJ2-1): DAMVIQNPRYQVTQFGKPVTLSCSQTLNHNVMYWYQQKSSQAPKLLFHYYDKDFNNEADTPDNFQSRRPNTSFCFLDIRSPGLGDTAMYLCATSRMGTSGGHEQFFGPGTRLTVL.

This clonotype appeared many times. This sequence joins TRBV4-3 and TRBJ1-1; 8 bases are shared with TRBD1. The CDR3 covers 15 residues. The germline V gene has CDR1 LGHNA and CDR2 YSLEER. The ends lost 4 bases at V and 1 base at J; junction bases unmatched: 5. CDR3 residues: CASSPKQGGNTEAFF. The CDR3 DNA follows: TGCGCCAGCAGCCCTAAACAGGGGGGGAACACTGAAGCTTTCTTT.

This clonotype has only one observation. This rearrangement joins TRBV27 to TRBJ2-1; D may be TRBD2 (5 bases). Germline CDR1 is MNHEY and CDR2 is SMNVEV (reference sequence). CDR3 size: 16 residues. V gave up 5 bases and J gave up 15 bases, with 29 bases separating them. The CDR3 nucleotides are TGTGCCAGCAGTACTCGGACGGCTAGCTCCTACAATGGGCGGTTCTTC. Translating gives CASSTRTASSYNGRFF.

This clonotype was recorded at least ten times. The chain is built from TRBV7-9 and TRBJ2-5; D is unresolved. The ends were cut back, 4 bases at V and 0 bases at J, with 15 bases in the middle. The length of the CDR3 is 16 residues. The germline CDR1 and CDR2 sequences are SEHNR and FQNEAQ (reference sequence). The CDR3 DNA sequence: TGTGCCAGCAGCTCTCTGAGACTCTCGTACCAAGAGACCCAGTACTTC. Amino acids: CASSSLRLSYQETQYF.

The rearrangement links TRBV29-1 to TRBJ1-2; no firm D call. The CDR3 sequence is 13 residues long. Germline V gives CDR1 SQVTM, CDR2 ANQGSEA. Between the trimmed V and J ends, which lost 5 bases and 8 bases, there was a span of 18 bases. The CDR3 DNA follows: TGCAGCGTTTATGGTTTGGGATTACAAGGCTACACCTTC. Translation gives CSVYGLGLQGYTF.

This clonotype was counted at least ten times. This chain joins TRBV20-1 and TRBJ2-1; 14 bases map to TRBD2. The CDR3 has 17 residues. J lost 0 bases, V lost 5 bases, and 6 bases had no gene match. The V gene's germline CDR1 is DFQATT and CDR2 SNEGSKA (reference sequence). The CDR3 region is CSASGTSGRYSYNEQFF. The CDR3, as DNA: TGCAGTGCTTCCGGGACTAGCGGGAGATACTCCTACAATGAGCAGTTCTTC.

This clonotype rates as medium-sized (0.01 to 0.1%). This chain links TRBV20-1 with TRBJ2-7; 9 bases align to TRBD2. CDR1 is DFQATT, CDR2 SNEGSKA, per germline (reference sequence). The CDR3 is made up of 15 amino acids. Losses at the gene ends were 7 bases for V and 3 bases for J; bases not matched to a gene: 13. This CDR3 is CSVRSGGLHNYEQYF. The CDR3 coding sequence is TGCAGTGTTCGAAGCGGGGGGCTTCACAACTACGAGCAGTACTTC.

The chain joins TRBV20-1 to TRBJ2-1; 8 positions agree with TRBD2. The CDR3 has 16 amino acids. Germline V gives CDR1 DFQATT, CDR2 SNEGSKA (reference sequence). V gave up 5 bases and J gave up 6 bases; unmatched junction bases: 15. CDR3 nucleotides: TGCAGTGCTTCCCATTGGGGAGCGGGAGTTGTCAATGAGCAGTTCTTC. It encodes CSASHWGAGVVNEQFF.

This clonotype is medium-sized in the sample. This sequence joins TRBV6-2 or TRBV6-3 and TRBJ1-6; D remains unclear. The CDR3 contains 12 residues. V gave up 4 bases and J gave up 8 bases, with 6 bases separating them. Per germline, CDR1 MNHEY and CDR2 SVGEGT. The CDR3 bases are TGTGCCAGCAGTTCCGCTTATTCACCCCTCCACTTT. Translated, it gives CASSSAYSPLHF.

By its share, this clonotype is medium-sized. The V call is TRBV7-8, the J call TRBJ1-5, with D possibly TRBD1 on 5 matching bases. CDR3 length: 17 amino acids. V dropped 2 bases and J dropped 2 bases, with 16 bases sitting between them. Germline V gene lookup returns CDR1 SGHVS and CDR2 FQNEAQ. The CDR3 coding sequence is TGTGCCAGCAGCTTAAGGGGTCGGCAGGGTGGCAATCAGCCCCAGCATTTT. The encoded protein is CASSLRGRQGGNQPQHF.

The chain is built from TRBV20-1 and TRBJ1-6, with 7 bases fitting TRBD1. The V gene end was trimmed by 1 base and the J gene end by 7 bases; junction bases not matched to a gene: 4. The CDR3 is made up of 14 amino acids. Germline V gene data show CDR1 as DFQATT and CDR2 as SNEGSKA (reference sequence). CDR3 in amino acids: CSARGGTANSPLHF. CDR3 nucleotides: TGCAGTGCTAGAGGAGGGACAGCAAATTCACCCCTCCACTTT.

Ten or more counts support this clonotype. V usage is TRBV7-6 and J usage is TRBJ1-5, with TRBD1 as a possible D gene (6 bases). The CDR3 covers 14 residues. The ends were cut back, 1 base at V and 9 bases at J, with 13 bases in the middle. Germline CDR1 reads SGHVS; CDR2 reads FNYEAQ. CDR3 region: CASSLVGGRGPQHF. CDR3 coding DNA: TGTGCCAGCAGCTTAGTAGGGGGGCGGGGGCCCCAGCATTTT. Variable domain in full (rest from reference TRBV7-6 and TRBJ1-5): GAGVSQSPRYKVTKRGQDVALRCDPISGHVSLYWYRQALGQGPEFLTYFNYEAQQDKSGLPNDRFSAERPEGSISTLTIQRTEQRDSAMYRCASSLVGGRGPQHFGDGTRLSIL.

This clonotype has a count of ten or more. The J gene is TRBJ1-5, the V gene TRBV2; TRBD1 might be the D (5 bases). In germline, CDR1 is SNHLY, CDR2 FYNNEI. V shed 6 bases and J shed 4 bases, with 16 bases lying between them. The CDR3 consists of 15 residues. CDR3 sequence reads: CASRGLQGENQPQHF. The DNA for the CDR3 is TGTGCCAGCAGGGGTCTGCAGGGTGAGAATCAGCCCCAGCATTTT.

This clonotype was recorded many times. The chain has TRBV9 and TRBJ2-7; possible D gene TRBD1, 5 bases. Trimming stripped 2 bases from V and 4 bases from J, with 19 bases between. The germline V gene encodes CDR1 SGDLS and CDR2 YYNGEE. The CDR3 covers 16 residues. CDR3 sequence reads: CASSVGSPHAGYEQYF. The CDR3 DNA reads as TGTGCCAGCAGCGTTGGTAGCCCTCACGCAGGGTACGAGCAGTACTTC.

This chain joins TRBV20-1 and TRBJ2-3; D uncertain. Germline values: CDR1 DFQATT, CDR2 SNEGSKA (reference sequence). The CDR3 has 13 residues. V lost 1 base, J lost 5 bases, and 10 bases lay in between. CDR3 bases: TGCAGTGCTAGAGCTGTGGGCGTAGATACGCAGTATTTT. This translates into CSARAVGVDTQYF.

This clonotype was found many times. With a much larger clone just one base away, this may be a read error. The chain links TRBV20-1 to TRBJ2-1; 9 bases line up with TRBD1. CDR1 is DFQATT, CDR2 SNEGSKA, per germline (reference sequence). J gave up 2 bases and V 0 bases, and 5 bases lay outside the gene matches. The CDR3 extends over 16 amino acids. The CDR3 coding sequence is TGCAGTGCTAGAGACCAGACAGGGGGGCCCTACAATGAGCAGTTCTTC. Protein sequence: CSARDQTGGPYNEQFF.